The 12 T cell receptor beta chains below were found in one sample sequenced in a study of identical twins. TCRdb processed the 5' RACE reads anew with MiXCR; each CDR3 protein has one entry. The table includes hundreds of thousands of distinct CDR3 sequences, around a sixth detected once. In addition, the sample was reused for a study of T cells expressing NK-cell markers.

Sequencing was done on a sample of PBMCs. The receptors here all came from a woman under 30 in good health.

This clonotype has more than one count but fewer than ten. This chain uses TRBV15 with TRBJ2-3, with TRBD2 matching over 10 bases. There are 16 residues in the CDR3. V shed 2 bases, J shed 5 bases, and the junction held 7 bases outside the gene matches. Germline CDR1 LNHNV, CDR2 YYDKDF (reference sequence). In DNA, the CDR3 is TGTGCCACCAGCAGACTCCAGCGGGGGGGTATAGATACGCAGTATTTT. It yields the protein CATSRLQRGGIDTQYF.

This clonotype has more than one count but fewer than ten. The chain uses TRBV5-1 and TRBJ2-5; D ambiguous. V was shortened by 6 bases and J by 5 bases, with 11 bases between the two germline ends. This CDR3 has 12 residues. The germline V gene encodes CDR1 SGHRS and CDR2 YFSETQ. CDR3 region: CASKAMDETQYF. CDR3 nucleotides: TGCGCCAGCAAGGCAATGGACGAGACCCAGTACTTC.

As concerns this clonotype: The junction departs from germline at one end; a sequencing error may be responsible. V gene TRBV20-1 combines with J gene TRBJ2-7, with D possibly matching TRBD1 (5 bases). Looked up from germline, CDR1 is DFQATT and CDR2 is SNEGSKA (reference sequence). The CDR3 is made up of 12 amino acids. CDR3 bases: TGCAGTGCTAGAGGCAGGGATTACGGGCAGTACTTC. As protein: CSARGRDYGQYF.

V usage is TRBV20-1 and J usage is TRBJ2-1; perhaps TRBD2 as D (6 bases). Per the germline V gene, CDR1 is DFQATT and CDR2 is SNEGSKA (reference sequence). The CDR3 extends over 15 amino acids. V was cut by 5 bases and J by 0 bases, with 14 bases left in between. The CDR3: CSAQGGSGSYNEQFF. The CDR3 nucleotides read TGCAGTGCTCAGGGAGGTAGCGGCTCCTACAATGAGCAGTTCTTC.

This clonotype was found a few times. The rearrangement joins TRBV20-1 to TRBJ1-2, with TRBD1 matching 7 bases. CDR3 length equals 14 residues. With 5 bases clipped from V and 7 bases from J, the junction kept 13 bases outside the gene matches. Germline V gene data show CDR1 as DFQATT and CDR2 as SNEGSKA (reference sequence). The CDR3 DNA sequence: TGCAGTGCTTACCAGCAGGGGGGGAAGGGTGGCTACACCTTC. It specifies CSAYQQGGKGGYTF.

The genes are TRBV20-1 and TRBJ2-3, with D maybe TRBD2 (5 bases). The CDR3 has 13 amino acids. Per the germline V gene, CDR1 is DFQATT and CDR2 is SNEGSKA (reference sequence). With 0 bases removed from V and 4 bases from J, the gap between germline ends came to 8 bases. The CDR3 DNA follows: TGCAGTGCTAGAGATACGGAGGCAGATACGCAGTATTTT. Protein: CSARDTEADTQYF.

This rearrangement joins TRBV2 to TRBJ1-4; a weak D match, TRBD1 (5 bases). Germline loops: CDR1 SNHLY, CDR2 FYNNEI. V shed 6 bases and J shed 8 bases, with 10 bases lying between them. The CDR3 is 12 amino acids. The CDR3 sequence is CASSRVFEKLFF. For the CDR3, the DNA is TGTGCCAGCAGCAGGGTTTTCGAAAAACTGTTTTTT.

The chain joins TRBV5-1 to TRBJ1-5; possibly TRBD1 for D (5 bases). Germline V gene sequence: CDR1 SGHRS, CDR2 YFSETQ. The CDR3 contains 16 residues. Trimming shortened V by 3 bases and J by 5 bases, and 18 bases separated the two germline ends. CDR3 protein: CASSSFGGSLDQPQHF. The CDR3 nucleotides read TGCGCCAGCAGCTCGTTCGGGGGTTCACTTGATCAGCCCCAGCATTTT.

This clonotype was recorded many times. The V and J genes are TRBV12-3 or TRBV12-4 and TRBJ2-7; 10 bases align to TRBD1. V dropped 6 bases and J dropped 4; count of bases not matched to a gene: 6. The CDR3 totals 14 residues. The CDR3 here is CASRSGQGDYEQYF. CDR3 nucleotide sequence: TGTGCCAGCAGATCAGGACAGGGGGATTACGAGCAGTACTTC.

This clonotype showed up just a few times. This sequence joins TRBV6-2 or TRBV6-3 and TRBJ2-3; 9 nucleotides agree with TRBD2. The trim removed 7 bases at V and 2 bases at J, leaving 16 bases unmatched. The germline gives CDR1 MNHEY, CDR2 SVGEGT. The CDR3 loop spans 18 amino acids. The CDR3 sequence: CASTTAAGGSNYTDTQYF. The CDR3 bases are TGTGCCAGCACCACGGCAGCGGGGGGCTCTAACTACACAGATACGCAGTATTTT.

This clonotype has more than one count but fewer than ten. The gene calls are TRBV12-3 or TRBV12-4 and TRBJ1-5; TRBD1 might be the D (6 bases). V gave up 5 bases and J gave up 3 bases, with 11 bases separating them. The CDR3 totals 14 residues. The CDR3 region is CASSPGQLNQPQHF. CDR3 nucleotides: TGTGCCAGCAGTCCCGGACAGCTCAATCAGCCCCAGCATTTT.

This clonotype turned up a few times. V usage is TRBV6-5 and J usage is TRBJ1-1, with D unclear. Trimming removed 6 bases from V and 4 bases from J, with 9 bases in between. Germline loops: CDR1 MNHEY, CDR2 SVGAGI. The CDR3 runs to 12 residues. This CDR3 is CASSRLSTEAFF. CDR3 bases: TGTGCCAGCAGCCGCCTTAGCACTGAAGCTTTCTTT.